Listed here are 5 T cell receptor beta chains from one sample, sequenced in a study of shared clonotypes between healthy human individuals. CD45RO-negative, CCR7-positively selected cells formed the naive CD8 fraction, excluding terminally differentiated effector memory CD45RA+ cells. Produced via immunoSEQ multiplex PCR; TCRdb's table is partial and in-frame only. The sample lists about 870,000 clones, nearly 95% occurring once. The sequencing input was naive CD8+ T cells sorted from blood. These receptors were collected from a man under 40 in good health.

The J gene is TRBJ2-1, the V gene TRBV29-1; D is ambiguous. Trimming removed 2 bases from V and 8 bases from J, with 10 bases in between. Germline V gives CDR1 SQVTM, CDR2 ANQGSEA. This CDR3 contains 12 residues. Here the CDR3 DNA reads TGCAGCGTTGAACGTGTACTCGATGAGCAGTTCTTC. This gives the protein CSVERVLDEQFF.

This chain joins TRBV18 and TRBJ2-7; D might be TRBD1 (6 bases). V shed 2 bases and J shed 3 bases, with 14 bases lying between them. Germline loops: CDR1 KGHSH, CDR2 LQKENI. There are 15 residues in the CDR3. The CDR3 DNA is TGTGCCAGCTCACCATTCAGGGGTCCTCTCTACGAGCAGTACTTC. It yields the protein CASSPFRGPLYEQYF.

V and J are TRBV14 and TRBJ2-1; 8 bases map to TRBD2. J gave up 5 bases and V 4 bases, and 7 bases lay outside the gene matches. CDR1 is SGHDN and CDR2 is FVKESK in the germline V gene. This CDR3 comprises 15 residues. The CDR3 DNA reads as TGTGCCAGCAGCCCCTTAGCGGGAAATCACAATGAGCAGTTCTTC. Translated: CASSPLAGNHNEQFF.

The chain carries TRBV28 and TRBJ2-1, with TRBD1 matching over 7 bases. Losses at the gene ends were 5 bases for V and 7 bases for J; bases not matched to a gene: 8. The CDR3 extends over 14 amino acids. CDR1 and CDR2 from the germline V gene are MDHEN and SYDVKM. This CDR3 is CASSATDRVNEQFF. In DNA form, the CDR3 reads TGTGCCAGCAGTGCCACCGACAGGGTGAATGAGCAGTTCTTC.

This clone occurred once. In nucleotides, the CDR3 is TGTGCCAGCAGCGTGGGGGACAGGGTCACTGAAGCTTTCTTT. Translated: CASSVGDRVTEAFF. V usage is TRBV9 and J usage is TRBJ1-1; TRBD1 aligns across 9 bases. Trimming at V came to 2 bases and at J to 4 bases, leaving 3 bases not matched to a gene. This CDR3 spans 14 amino acids. CDR1 and CDR2 (germline): SGDLS, YYNGEE. Filled out from reference TRBV9 and TRBJ1-1, the complete variable domain reads DSGVTQTPKHLITATGQRVTLRCSPRSGDLSVYWYQQSLDQGLQFLIQYYNGEERAKGNILERFSAQQFPDLHSELNLSSLELGDSALYFCASSVGDRVTEAFFGQGTRLTVV.